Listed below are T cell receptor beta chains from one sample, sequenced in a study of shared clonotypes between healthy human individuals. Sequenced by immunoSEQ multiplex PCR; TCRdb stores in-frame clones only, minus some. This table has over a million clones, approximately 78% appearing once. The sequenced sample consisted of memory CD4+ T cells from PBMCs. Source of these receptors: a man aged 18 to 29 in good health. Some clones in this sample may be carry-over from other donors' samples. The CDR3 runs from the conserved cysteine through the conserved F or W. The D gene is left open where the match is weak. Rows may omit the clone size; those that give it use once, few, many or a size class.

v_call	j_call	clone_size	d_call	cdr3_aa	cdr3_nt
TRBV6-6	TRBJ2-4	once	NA	CASSSGLAKNIQYF	TGTGCCAGCAGTTCCGGACTAGCCAAAAACATTCAGTACTTC
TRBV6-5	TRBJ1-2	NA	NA	CASSSTQLGGYTF	TGTGCCAGCAGTTCTACACAACTGGGTGGCTACACCTTC
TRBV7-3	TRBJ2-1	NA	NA	CASSVTGEGPRRQFF	TGTGCCAGCAGCGTAACAGGGGAGGGCCCGCGTAGGCAGTTCTTC
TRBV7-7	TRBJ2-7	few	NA	CASSIDLSSYEQYF	TGTGCCAGCAGCATTGACTTGAGCTCCTACGAGCAGTACTTC
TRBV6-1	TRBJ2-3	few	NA	CASRSPGRSDTQYF	TGTGCCAGCAGGTCGCCCGGGAGATCAGATACGCAGTATTTT
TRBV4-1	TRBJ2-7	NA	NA	CASSGYLTYEQYF	TGCGCCAGCAGCGGCTACCTGACCTACGAGCAGTACTTC
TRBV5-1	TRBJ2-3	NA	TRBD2	CASRLSGDTDTQYF	TGCGCCAGCAGATTGAGCGGGGACACAGATACGCAGTATTTT
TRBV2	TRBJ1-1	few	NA	CASSEQLNTEAFF	TGTGCCAGCAGTGAACAGCTAAACACTGAAGCTTTCTTT
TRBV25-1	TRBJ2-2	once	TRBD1	CASSDPGTGGDGELFF	TGTGCCAGCAGTGACCCCGGGACAGGGGGCGACGGGGAGCTGTTTTTT
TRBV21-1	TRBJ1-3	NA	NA	CASSKAGEGNTIYF	TGTGCCAGCAGCAAAGCAGGAGAAGGAAACACCATATATTTT
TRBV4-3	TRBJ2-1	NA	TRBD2	CASSQEGGSSYNEQFF	TGCGCCAGCAGCCAAGAGGGCGGGAGCTCCTACAATGAGCAGTTCTTC
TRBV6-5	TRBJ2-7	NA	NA	CASSYGKGAVLEQYF	TGTGCCAGCAGTTACGGGAAGGGTGCTGTCCTCGAGCAGTACTTC
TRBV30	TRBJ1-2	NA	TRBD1	CAWGTGTGYGYTF	TGTGCCTGGGGCACCGGGACAGGGTATGGCTACACCTTC
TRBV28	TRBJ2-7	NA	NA	CASVGGRPYEQYF	TGTGCCAGCGTGGGGGGCAGACCCTACGAGCAGTACTTC
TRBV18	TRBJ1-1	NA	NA	CASSPYGAGMNTEAFF	TGTGCCAGCTCACCATATGGCGCAGGCATGAACACTGAAGCTTTCTTT
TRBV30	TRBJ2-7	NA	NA	CAWRDRGRDFGEQYF	TGTGCCTGGAGGGACCGGGGGCGGGATTTCGGCGAGCAGTACTTC
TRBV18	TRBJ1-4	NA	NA	CASSPQTSSTNEKLFF	TGTGCCAGCTCACCTCAGACGTCCTCAACTAATGAAAAACTGTTTTTT
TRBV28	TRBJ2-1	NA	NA	CASRRGPYNEQFF	TGTGCCAGCAGGCGGGGACCTTACAATGAGCAGTTCTTC
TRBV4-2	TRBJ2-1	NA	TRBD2	CASSQVGGLAGDNEQFF	TGTGCCAGCAGCCAAGTGGGGGGACTAGCGGGAGATAATGAGCAGTTCTTC
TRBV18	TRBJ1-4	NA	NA	CASSPSIATNEKLFF	TGTGCCAGCTCACCCTCGATTGCAACTAATGAAAAACTGTTTTTT
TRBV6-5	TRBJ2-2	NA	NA	CASRKAGGNTGELFF	TGTGCCAGCAGGAAGGCAGGTGGTAATACCGGGGAGCTGTTTTTT
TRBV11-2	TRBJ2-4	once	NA	CASSPQLAKNIQYF	TGTGCCAGCAGCCCACAACTAGCCAAAAACATTCAGTACTTC
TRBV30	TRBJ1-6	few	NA	CAWSMGVNSPLHF	TGTGCCTGGAGTATGGGGGTTAATTCACCCCTCCACTTT
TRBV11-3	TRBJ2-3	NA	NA	CASSPGPTDTQYF	TGTGCCAGCAGCCCGGGGCCGACAGATACGCAGTATTTT
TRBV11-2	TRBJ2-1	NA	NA	CASSLGPSEQFF	TGTGCCAGCAGCTTAGGTCCCAGTGAGCAGTTCTTC
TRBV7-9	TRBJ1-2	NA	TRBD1	CASSARGDRANYGYTF	TGTGCCAGCAGCGCGAGAGGGGACAGGGCTAACTATGGCTACACCTTC
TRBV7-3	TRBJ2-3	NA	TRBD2	CASSLNSGRTDTQYF	TGTGCCAGCAGCTTAAACAGCGGGAGGACAGATACGCAGTATTTT
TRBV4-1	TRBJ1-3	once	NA	CASSQEFANTIYF	TGCGCCAGCAGCCAAGAGTTCGCAAACACCATATATTTT
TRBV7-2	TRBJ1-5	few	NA	CASSFTKGSGQPQHF	TGTGCCAGCAGCTTTACGAAGGGGTCGGGTCAGCCCCAGCATTTT
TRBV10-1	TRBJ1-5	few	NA	CASREGQSNQPQHF	TGCGCCAGCAGAGAAGGACAGAGCAATCAGCCCCAGCATTTT
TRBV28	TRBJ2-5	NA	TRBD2	CASSSGSGRGQETQYF	TGTGCCAGCAGTTCGGGTAGCGGGAGGGGCCAAGAGACCCAGTACTTC
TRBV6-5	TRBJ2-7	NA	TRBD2	CASSYSGGGEQYF	TGTGCCAGCAGTTACTCAGGCGGGGGCGAGCAGTACTTC
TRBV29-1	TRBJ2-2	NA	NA	CSVVFGMGGYTGELFF	TGCAGCGTTGTGTTCGGGATGGGGGGATACACCGGGGAGCTGTTTTTT
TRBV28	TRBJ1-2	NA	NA	CASSQTTNYGYTF	TGTGCCAGCAGTCAGACTACTAACTATGGCTACACCTTC
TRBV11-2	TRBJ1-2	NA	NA	CASSLVVGTDTF	TGTGCCAGCAGCTTAGTCGTAGGAACAGACACCTTC
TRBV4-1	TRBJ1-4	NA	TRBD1	CASSQEGRGLLNEKLFF	TGCGCCAGCAGCCAAGAAGGCAGGGGGCTTCTTAATGAAAAACTGTTTTTT
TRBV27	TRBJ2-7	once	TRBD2	CASSPTYLAGVSNEQYF	TGTGCCAGCAGTCCGACCTACCTAGCGGGAGTCTCGAACGAGCAGTACTTC
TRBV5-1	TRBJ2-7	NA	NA	CASSRATGVTEQYF	TGCGCCAGCAGTAGGGCGACGGGGGTTACCGAGCAGTACTTC
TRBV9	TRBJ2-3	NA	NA	CASGPDPVMQYF	TGTGCCAGCGGTCCCGATCCCGTTATGCAGTATTTT
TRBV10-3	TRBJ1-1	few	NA	CAIRGSVRTEAFF	TGTGCCATCAGGGGCAGCGTACGGACTGAAGCTTTCTTT
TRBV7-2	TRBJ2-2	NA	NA	CASSSVAVMNTGELFF	TGTGCCAGCAGCTCCGTAGCGGTGATGAACACCGGGGAGCTGTTTTTT
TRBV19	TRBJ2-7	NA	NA	CASSIGSSSGSYEQYF	TGTGCCAGTAGTATAGGTTCCTCCAGCGGCTCCTACGAGCAGTACTTC
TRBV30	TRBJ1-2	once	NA	CAWSVGGTANYGYTF	TGTGCCTGGAGTGTAGGCGGGACCGCAAACTATGGCTACACCTTC
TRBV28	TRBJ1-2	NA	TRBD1	CASSTPGQGIYYGYTF	TGTGCCAGCAGTACCCCGGGACAGGGTATCTACTATGGCTACACCTTC
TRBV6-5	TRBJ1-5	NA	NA	CASSINSNQPQHF	TGTGCCAGCAGCATAAACAGTAATCAGCCCCAGCATTTT
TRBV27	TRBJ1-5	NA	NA	CASSFWGMSNQPQHF	TGTGCCAGCAGTTTCTGGGGGATGAGCAATCAGCCCCAGCATTTT
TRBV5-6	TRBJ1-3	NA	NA	CASSLLTSGNTIYF	TGTGCCAGCAGCTTGTTAACTTCGGGAAACACCATATATTTT
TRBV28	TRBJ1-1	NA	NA	CASRLDGYTEAFF	TGTGCCAGCAGACTGGACGGGTACACTGAAGCTTTCTTT
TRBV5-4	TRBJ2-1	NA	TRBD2	CASRWDYSSYNEQFF	TGTGCCAGCAGATGGGACTACAGCTCCTACAATGAGCAGTTCTTC
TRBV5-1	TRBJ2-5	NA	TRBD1	CASSSTGDGTQYF	TGCGCCAGCAGCTCTACAGGGGACGGGACCCAGTACTTC
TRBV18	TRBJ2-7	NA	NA	CASSLGGAGSYEQYF	TGTGCCAGCTCCCTCGGGGGCGCGGGATCCTACGAGCAGTACTTC
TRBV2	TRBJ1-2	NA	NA	CASSDVEIYGYTF	TGTGCCAGCAGTGACGTGGAAATCTATGGCTACACCTTC
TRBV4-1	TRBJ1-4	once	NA	CASSQKPPPESYEKLFF	TGCGCCAGCAGCCAAAAACCGCCTCCGGAGTCTTATGAAAAACTGTTTTTT
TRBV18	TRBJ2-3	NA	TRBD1	CASLRDRGTDTQYF	TGTGCCAGCCTCCGGGACAGGGGCACAGATACGCAGTATTTT
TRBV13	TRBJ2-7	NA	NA	CASSLYDRVTFYEQYF	TGTGCCAGCAGCTTGTATGACCGGGTAACTTTCTACGAGCAGTACTTC
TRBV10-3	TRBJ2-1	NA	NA	CAISESDEQFF	TGTGCCATCAGTGAGAGCGATGAGCAGTTCTTC
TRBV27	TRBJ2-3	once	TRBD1	CASSADRVGTQYF	TGTGCCAGCAGTGCGGACAGGGTTGGTACGCAGTATTTT
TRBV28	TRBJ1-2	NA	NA	CASSVQGVNYGYTF	TGTGCCAGCAGTGTCCAGGGAGTCAACTATGGCTACACCTTC
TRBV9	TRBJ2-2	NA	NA	CASSDSTGELFF	TGTGCCAGCAGCGATTCTACCGGGGAGCTGTTTTTT